One sample yielded the 23 T cell receptor beta chains listed below, sequenced in a study of shared clonotypes between healthy human individuals. Profiling relied on immunoSEQ multiplex PCR, and the TCRdb table lists in-frame clones only, not all of them. The sample includes roughly 330,000 clones, 74% seen only once; the top ten take around a tenth. Material: memory CD4+ T cells sorted from blood. As to subset: CD45RA-negative fraction. The receptor set was obtained from a man in his thirties or forties in good health.

The chain has TRBV10-3 and TRBJ2-4; D ambiguous. There are 18 residues in the CDR3. The germline V and J ends were trimmed by 0 bases and 0 bases, with 15 bases remaining between them. Per the germline V gene, CDR1 is ENHRY and CDR2 is SYGVKD. CDR3 bases: TGTGCCATCAGTGAGTCCCTACTCACTTTATTAGCCAAAAACATTCAGTACTTC. Its translation is CAISESLLTLLAKNIQYF.

V gene TRBV30 combines with J gene TRBJ1-5; a weak D match, TRBD1 (5 bases). The CDR3 runs to 13 residues. Germline V gene lookup returns CDR1 GTSNPN and CDR2 SVGIG (reference sequence). Trimming left V 0 bases short and J 4 bases short, with 7 bases between. Here the CDR3 reads CAWSVWGNQPQHF. CDR3 bases: TGTGCCTGGAGTGTATGGGGGAATCAGCCCCAGCATTTT.

The chain couples TRBV7-9 to TRBJ2-4, with TRBD1 matching over 9 bases. V trimming: 4 bases; J trimming: 0 bases; junction bases outside the gene matches: 13. Per the germline V gene, CDR1 is SEHNR and CDR2 is FQNEAQ (reference sequence). This CDR3 contains 19 residues. Here the CDR3 DNA reads TGTGCCAGCAGCTATACCCGGACAGGGGCCAACGTAGCCAAAAACATTCAGTACTTC. It yields the protein CASSYTRTGANVAKNIQYF.

This clone was picked up many times. This rearrangement joins TRBV27 to TRBJ2-1, with D perhaps matching TRBD2 (6 bases). Trimming shortened V by 5 bases and J by 5 bases, and 10 bases separated the two germline ends. CDR1 is MNHEY, CDR2 SMNVEV, per germline (reference sequence). The CDR3 covers 13 residues. The CDR3 is CASSAIADNEQFF. The DNA for the CDR3 is TGTGCCAGCAGTGCCATAGCGGACAATGAGCAGTTCTTC.

The V gene is TRBV5-4, the J gene TRBJ1-1; 10 bases line up with TRBD1. V shed 0 bases, J shed 4 bases, and the junction held 3 bases outside the gene matches. The germline gives CDR1 SGHNT, CDR2 YYREEE (reference sequence). The CDR3 is 15 amino acids. The CDR3 loop is CASSLDWTGGTEAFF. Written as DNA, the CDR3 is TGTGCCAGCAGCTTGGACTGGACAGGGGGCACTGAAGCTTTCTTT.

This chain links TRBV10-2 with TRBJ2-7, with TRBD1 as a possible D gene (5 bases). Germline values: CDR1 WSHSY, CDR2 SAAADI. Trimming stripped 5 bases from V and 4 bases from J, with 21 bases between. The CDR3 runs to 16 residues. In DNA, the CDR3 is TGCGCCAGCAGTAAAGAGCAGACAGACTTTTTATACGAGCAGTACTTC. It codes for CASSKEQTDFLYEQYF.

This clone turned up a few times. The J gene is TRBJ2-3, the V gene TRBV29-1; D is undetermined. The CDR3 spans 12 residues. The V gene's germline CDR1 is SQVTM and CDR2 ANQGSEA. The germline V and J ends were trimmed by 7 bases and 4 bases, with 12 bases remaining between them. The CDR3 loop is CSGRVESDTQYF. The CDR3 DNA reads as TGCAGCGGCCGTGTCGAATCAGATACGCAGTATTTT.

This chain connects TRBV9 to TRBJ2-1; 7 bases line up with TRBD2. With V trimmed by 4 bases and J by 13 bases, 14 bases remained unmatched. The CDR3 length is 14 residues. Germline V gene sequence: CDR1 SGDLS, CDR2 YYNGEE. This chain's CDR3 is CASSPFPKTGLQFF. The CDR3, as DNA: TGTGCCAGCAGCCCCTTCCCCAAAACGGGACTACAGTTCTTC. Supplemented by reference TRBV9 and TRBJ2-1, the full variable domain reads DSGVTQTPKHLITATGQRVTLRCSPRSGDLSVYWYQQSLDQGLQFLIQYYNGEERAKGNILERFSAQQFPDLHSELNLSSLELGDSALYFCASSPFPKTGLQFFGPGTRLTVL.

This clone was seen once. The chain combines TRBV19 with TRBJ2-5; 7 nucleotides agree with TRBD2. In germline, CDR1 is LNHDA, CDR2 SQIVND (reference sequence). The CDR3 loop spans 13 amino acids. J gave up 13 bases and V 5 bases, and 13 bases lay outside the gene matches. CDR3 sequence (DNA): TGTGCCAGTAGTGCTAGCGGAAGCCTCGCGCGGTACTTC. It is translated as CASSASGSLARYF. Supplemented by reference TRBV19 and TRBJ2-5, the full variable domain reads DGGITQSPKYLFRKEGQNVTLSCEQNLNHDAMYWYRQDPGQGLRLIYYSQIVNDFQKGDIAEGYSVSREKKESFPLTVTSAQKNPTAFYLCASSASGSLARYFGPGTRLLVL.

This chain joins TRBV28 and TRBJ1-5, with D hard to call. The ends were cut back, 4 bases at V and 0 bases at J, with 7 bases in the middle. This CDR3 is 14 amino acids long. CDR1 MDHEN and CDR2 SYDVKM come from the germline V gene. The CDR3 bases are TGTGCCAGCAGTTCGGCATCTAGCAATCAGCCCCAGCATTTT. It translates to CASSSASSNQPQHF.

This rearrangement joins TRBV7-3 to TRBJ2-7, with D maybe TRBD2 (5 bases). The CDR3 sequence is 15 residues long. Germline-derived CDR1 and CDR2 are SGHTA and FQGTGA. V shed 6 bases and J shed 3 bases, with 18 bases lying between them. This chain's CDR3 is CASSLLGGGNYEQYF. The CDR3 coding sequence is TGTGCCAGCAGTCTCCTAGGAGGAGGAAACTACGAGCAGTACTTC.

The rearrangement links TRBV5-4 to TRBJ1-1; TRBD1 matches at 7 bases. This CDR3 contains 16 residues. V shed 4 bases and J 0 bases; nucleotides not matched to a gene: 9. The germline CDR1 and CDR2 sequences are SGHNT and YYREEE (reference sequence). DNA for the CDR3: TGTGCCAGCAGCAGCGACAGGGAACGGATGAACACTGAAGCTTTCTTT. Translated: CASSSDRERMNTEAFF.

The chain combines TRBV7-8 with TRBJ2-7, with D perhaps given as TRBD1 or TRBD2 (5 bases each). Trimming cost V 5 bases and J 0 bases, with 29 bases left between them. The CDR3 runs to 20 residues. Germline V CDR1 and CDR2: SGHVS, FQNEAQ. The CDR3 DNA reads as TGTGCCAGCAGCAAATTCTCGAGGGCAGCAGGGACCATCAGCTCCTACGAGCAGTACTTC. It encodes CASSKFSRAAGTISSYEQYF.

This clone was counted only a few times. The sample carries other DNA sequences with the same CDR3. The chain has TRBV5-4 and TRBJ2-2, with 7 bases fitting TRBD2. The germline V gene encodes CDR1 SGHNT and CDR2 YYREEE (reference sequence). V was pared by 0 bases and J by 3 bases, with 2 bases of the junction left unmatched. CDR3 length: 15 residues. CDR3 loop: CASSLGLADTGELFF. The CDR3 nucleotides read TGTGCCAGCAGCTTGGGACTAGCCGACACCGGGGAGCTGTTTTTT.

The gene calls are TRBV21-1 and TRBJ2-7; the D call TRBD2 from the table was never checked on the DNA. TRBV21-1 is noted as a pseudogene. The CDR3 runs to 19 residues. The CDR3 bases are TGTGCCAGCAGCAAAGGTGGGGCGAGCCGGGAGACGGAACCCTACGAGCAGTACTTC. Translated: CASSKGGASRETEPYEQYF.

The table lists this clone with a count of one. The sample has other DNA sequences that encode this CDR3 too. The V gene is TRBV20-1, the J gene TRBJ2-1; D is unresolved. Germline assignment: CDR1 DFQATT and CDR2 SNEGSKA (reference sequence). The ends were cut back, 1 base at V and 6 bases at J, with 4 bases in the middle. The CDR3 sequence is 11 residues long. DNA for the CDR3: TGCAGTGCTAGAGCGGTCAATGAGCAGTTCTTC. It translates to CSARAVNEQFF.

Concerning this clone itself: This specimen includes other DNA sequences encoding the same CDR3. The chain carries TRBV6-1 and TRBJ1-6; D ambiguous. CDR1 is MNHNS and CDR2 is SASEGT in the germline V gene. This CDR3 is built from 14 residues. The V end lost 4 bases, the J end lost 2 bases, and 6 bases lay between the germline ends. Written as DNA, the CDR3 is TGTGCCAGCAGTGCCGGGCCCTATAATTCACCCCTCCACTTT. This encodes CASSAGPYNSPLHF.

The chain joins TRBV18 to TRBJ2-3; a possible D gene is TRBD1 (5 bases). The CDR3 has 12 residues. CDR1 is KGHSH and CDR2 is LQKENI in the germline V gene. The DNA for the CDR3 is TGTGCGGCGAGTGAAGGGGTAGATACGCAGTATTTT. Protein sequence: CAASEGVDTQYF. Using reference TRBV18 and TRBJ2-3 for the parts outside the CDR3, the full variable domain is NAGVMQNPRHLVRRRGQEARLRCSPMKGHSHVYWYRQLPEEGLKFMVYLQKENIIDESGMPKERFSAEFPKEGPSILRIQQVVRGDSAAYFCAASEGVDTQYFGPGTRLTVL.

This clone was detected only once. The chain carries TRBV5-1 and TRBJ2-1; perhaps TRBD1 as D (5 bases). CDR1 SGHRS and CDR2 YFSETQ come from the germline V gene. CDR3 length equals 15 residues. V lost 2 bases and J 7 bases, leaving 16 bases between the germline ends. In DNA, the CDR3 is TGCGCCAGCAGCTTCCAGGGCATCGCTACGAATGAGCAGTTCTTC. This translates into CASSFQGIATNEQFF.

The chain carries TRBV7-1 and TRBJ2-7; D is uncertain. TRBV7-1 is an open reading frame, and its role is uncertain. The germline V and J ends were trimmed by 5 bases and 1 base, with 12 bases remaining between them. The CDR3 runs 14 residues. CDR3 loop: CASSPRANSYEQYF. CDR3 DNA sequence: TGTGCCAGCAGCCCCCGAGCGAATTCCTACGAGCAGTACTTC.

About this clone: Within the sample, other DNA sequences also encode this same CDR3. The chain carries TRBV29-1 and TRBJ1-4; 7 bases are a match to TRBD1. J lost 8 bases, V lost 4 bases, and 4 bases had no gene match. CDR3 length equals 12 residues. Germline CDR1 SQVTM, CDR2 ANQGSEA. This CDR3 is CSVGQGQEKLFF. In DNA form, the CDR3 reads TGCAGCGTTGGCCAGGGACAGGAAAAACTGTTTTTT.

As concerns this clone: Other nucleotide sequences from this sample produce the same CDR3. The chain employs TRBV5-1 and TRBJ2-5; D might be TRBD1 (5 bases). The CDR3 spans 13 residues. Germline assignment: CDR1 SGHRS and CDR2 YFSETQ. Trimming removed 1 base from V and 2 bases from J, with 6 bases in between. This chain's CDR3 is CASSLQGQETQYF. The CDR3 DNA sequence: TGCGCCAGCAGCTTGCAGGGACAAGAGACCCAGTACTTC. Full variable domain (rest looked up from reference TRBV5-1 and TRBJ2-5): KAGVTQTPRYLIKTRGQQVTLSCSPISGHRSVSWYQQTPGQGLQFLFEYFSETQRNKGNFPGRFSGRQFSNSRSEMNVSTLELGDSALYLCASSLQGQETQYFGPGTRLLVL.

This clone was recorded at least ten times. V is TRBV19 and J is TRBJ1-5; a weak D match, TRBD1 (6 bases). From germline, CDR1 is LNHDA and CDR2 SQIVND (reference sequence). The V end was cut by 5 bases, the J end by 6 bases, with 14 bases between. The CDR3 has 14 residues. The CDR3, as DNA: TGTGCCAGTAGTCCCAGGACAGTAAGTCAGCCCCAGCATTTT. Translation: CASSPRTVSQPQHF. The full variable domain, in which reference TRBV19 and TRBJ1-5 provide the parts outside the CDR3, is DGGITQSPKYLFRKEGQNVTLSCEQNLNHDAMYWYRQDPGQGLRLIYYSQIVNDFQKGDIAEGYSVSREKKESFPLTVTSAQKNPTAFYLCASSPRTVSQPQHFGDGTRLSIL.